The TCR beta chain under discussion was sequenced for a study of blood T cell repertoires in COVID-19. This clone was counted once. Per germline, CDR1 SGHNT and CDR2 YYREEE (reference sequence). Losses at the gene ends were 4 bases for V and 7 bases for J; bases not matched to a gene: 8. This CDR3 is 15 amino acids long. Here immunoSEQ multiplex PCR was the method, and the copy in TCRdb shows in-frame clones only, minus some. This repertoire shows more than 40,000 clones, roughly 88% found once; its top ten account for around a sixth. V and J are TRBV5-4 and TRBJ2-1; 10 bases line up with TRBD2. The clonotype originates from a human donor in a cohort sampled during active COVID-19. The donor label of this sample is uncertain. Specimen: peripheral blood. The CDR3 reads CASSQTSGVGNEQFF. In DNA, the CDR3 is TGTGCCAGCAGCCAAACTAGCGGGGTTGGAAATGAGCAGTTCTTC.